Shown below are 32 T cell receptor beta chains from a single sample sequenced in a study of control samples from healthy donors and cancer patients. The repertoire was sequenced with immunoSEQ multiplex PCR; TCRdb's copy has only in-frame clones and lacks some. Of 40,000 to 55,000 clones listed, about nine tenths are singletons. Material: PBMCs. The source of these receptors is a man aged 35-49 years with colorectal cancer.

This clone turned up a few times. The gene calls are TRBV29-1 and TRBJ2-5, with TRBD2 matching over 9 bases. There are 16 residues in the CDR3. Looked up from germline, CDR1 is SQVTM and CDR2 is ANQGSEA. Unmatched junction bases numbered 10, after V lost 4 bases and J lost 1 base. In nucleotides, the CDR3 is TGCAGCGTTGTAGTATCGACTAGCGGAACCCAAGAGACCCAGTACTTC. Its protein is CSVVVSTSGTQETQYF.

The chain uses TRBV29-1 and TRBJ1-5; D is unclear. V was clipped by 7 bases and J by 9 bases, with 7 bases between them. CDR1 is SQVTM, CDR2 ANQGSEA, per germline. The length of the CDR3 is 9 residues. CDR3 in amino acids: CSESRPQHF. DNA for the CDR3: TGCAGCGAATCCCGGCCCCAGCATTTT. The whole variable domain, remainder taken from reference TRBV29-1 and TRBJ1-5, is SAVISQKPSRDICQRGTSLTIQCQVDSQVTMMFWYRQQPGQSLTLIATANQGSEATYESGFVIDKFPISRPNLTFSTLTVSNMSPEDSSIYLCSESRPQHFGDGTRLSIL.

V is TRBV27 and J is TRBJ2-7; tentative D call: TRBD2 (5 bases). CDR3 length: 13 amino acids. The V end lost 3 bases, the J end lost 3 bases, and 9 bases lay between the germline ends. Germline lookup yields CDR1 MNHEY and CDR2 SMNVEV (reference sequence). CDR3: CASSFGENYEQYF. In DNA, the CDR3 is TGTGCCAGCAGTTTTGGGGAGAACTACGAGCAGTACTTC.

This chain links TRBV18 with TRBJ2-7, with 7 bases matching TRBD1. The CDR3 runs 14 residues. The trim removed 3 bases at V and 5 bases at J, leaving 7 bases unmatched. Germline assignment: CDR1 KGHSH and CDR2 LQKENI. DNA of the CDR3: TGTGCCAGCTCACCCTACACAGGGGCAGACGAGCAGTACTTC. Translating it yields CASSPYTGADEQYF. Drawing the rest from reference TRBV18 and TRBJ2-7, the complete variable domain is NAGVMQNPRHLVRRRGQEARLRCSPMKGHSHVYWYRQLPEEGLKFMVYLQKENIIDESGMPKERFSAEFPKEGPSILRIQQVVRGDSAAYFCASSPYTGADEQYFGPGTRLTVT.

The chain links TRBV6-5 to TRBJ2-3, with 9 bases aligning to TRBD1. V shed 4 bases and J 7 bases; nucleotides not matched to a gene: 3. Germline CDR1 and CDR2: MNHEY and SVGAGI. The CDR3 runs 13 residues. CDR3 sequence reads: CASSSTGGHTQYF. CDR3 sequence (DNA): TGTGCCAGCAGTTCGACAGGGGGACATACGCAGTATTTT.

This chain links TRBV7-9 with TRBJ2-3; the match to TRBD1 covers 10 bases. Germline V gene data show CDR1 as SEHNR and CDR2 as FQNEAQ (reference sequence). The CDR3 runs to 17 residues. V dropped 2 bases and J dropped 4; count of bases not matched to a gene: 9. The CDR3 DNA sequence: TGTGCCAGCAGCTTAAGCGGCCGGGACAGGGGCCCAGATACGCAGTATTTT. Amino acid sequence: CASSLSGRDRGPDTQYF.

This rearrangement joins TRBV11-2 to TRBJ1-1; D gene ambiguous. V lost 5 bases to trimming and J lost 1 base, with 8 bases between them. This CDR3 contains 13 residues. In germline, CDR1 is SGHAT, CDR2 FQNNGV. CDR3 loop: CASSPRENTEAFF. CDR3 DNA: TGTGCCAGCAGCCCTCGGGAGAACACTGAAGCTTTCTTT.

V usage is TRBV7-8 and J usage is TRBJ2-5; TRBD2 aligns across 9 bases. CDR3 length: 13 residues. The trim removed 6 bases at V and 7 bases at J, leaving 6 bases unmatched. CDR1 SGHVS and CDR2 FQNEAQ come from the germline V gene. The CDR3 DNA reads as TGTGCCAGCAGTCCGGGACTAGCTGGGACCCAGTACTTC. Its translation: CASSPGLAGTQYF.

The chain combines TRBV15 with TRBJ1-4; D possibly corresponds to TRBD1 (5 bases). CDR1 and CDR2 from the germline V gene are LNHNV and YYDKDF (reference sequence). The CDR3 is 16 residues long. Trimming removed 0 bases at V and 10 bases at J, with 18 bases between. As DNA, the CDR3 is TGTGCCACCAGCAGAGATCCCTCTTTCGGGGGGAGAAAACTGTTTTTT. It translates to CATSRDPSFGGRKLFF.

This chain uses TRBV18 with TRBJ2-5; the D gene is possibly TRBD1 (6 bases). This CDR3 contains 16 residues. The ends were cut back, 0 bases at V and 2 bases at J, with 13 bases in the middle. Germline loops: CDR1 KGHSH, CDR2 LQKENI. CDR3 bases: TGTGCCAGCTCACCACCGAACCGGCAGGGGCAAGAGACCCAGTACTTC. Amino acids: CASSPPNRQGQETQYF.

The CDR3 bases are TGTGCCAGCAGAGGGACAGGGGATGGCTACACCTTC. As protein: CASRGTGDGYTF. The rearrangement links TRBV25-1 to TRBJ1-2; 10 bases agree with TRBD1. V was clipped by 6 bases and J by 6 bases; unmatched bases: 1. Germline V CDR1 and CDR2: MGHDK, SYGVNS. CDR3 length equals 12 residues.

V and J are TRBV11-3 and TRBJ1-1; perhaps TRBD1 as D (6 bases). Trimming removed 4 bases from V and 4 bases from J, with 13 bases in between. This CDR3 spans 14 amino acids. Germline V lookup: CDR1 SGHNT, CDR2 YENEEA. The CDR3 sequence is CASSSQTGSTEAFF. DNA of the CDR3: TGTGCCAGCAGCTCTCAGACAGGATCCACTGAAGCTTTCTTT.

The chain recombines TRBV7-8 with TRBJ1-3; maybe TRBD1 (6 bases). The V end was cut by 3 bases, the J end by 2 bases, with 11 bases between. This CDR3 region has 15 residues. Germline V gene data show CDR1 as SGHVS and CDR2 as FQNEAQ. The CDR3 loop is CASSLRGRTGNTIYF. The CDR3 region has the DNA TGTGCCAGCAGCTTGAGGGGGAGGACTGGAAACACCATATATTTT.

V usage is TRBV4-1 and J usage is TRBJ1-1; the D gene is possibly TRBD1 (6 bases). CDR3 length: 15 residues. V was cut by 2 bases and J by 0 bases, with 10 bases left in between. CDR1 and CDR2 from the germline V gene are MGHRA and YSYEKL. The CDR3 reads CASSQMDRLNTEAFF. In DNA form, the CDR3 reads TGCGCCAGCAGCCAAATGGACAGACTGAACACTGAAGCTTTCTTT.

The J gene is TRBJ2-1, the V gene TRBV5-1, with 7 nucleotides matching TRBD2. With 0 bases clipped from V and 3 bases from J, the junction kept 6 bases outside the gene matches. CDR1 SGHRS and CDR2 YFSETQ come from the germline V gene. The CDR3 contains 16 residues. In DNA form, the CDR3 reads TGCGCCAGCAGCTTGGCCGGGGGAGGGCACTACAATGAGCAGTTCTTC. Translated: CASSLAGGGHYNEQFF. The whole variable domain, filled in from reference TRBV5-1 and TRBJ2-1, reads KAGVTQTPRYLIKTRGQQVTLSCSPISGHRSVSWYQQTPGQGLQFLFEYFSETQRNKGNFPGRFSGRQFSNSRSEMNVSTLELGDSALYLCASSLAGGGHYNEQFFGPGTRLTVL.

This chain joins TRBV7-8 and TRBJ2-7; D uncertain. In germline, CDR1 is SGHVS, CDR2 FQNEAQ. This CDR3 has 13 amino acids. The V gene lost 3 bases and the J gene lost 2 bases, with 8 bases spanning the gap. This CDR3 reads CASSLGVTYEQYF. The CDR3 DNA sequence: TGTGCCAGCAGCTTGGGCGTTACCTACGAGCAGTACTTC. Supplemented by reference TRBV7-8 and TRBJ2-7, the full variable domain reads GAGVSQSPRYKVAKRGQDVALRCDPISGHVSLFWYQQALGQGPEFLTYFQNEAQLDKSGLPSDRFFAERPEGSVSTLKIQRTQQEDSAVYLCASSLGVTYEQYFGPGTRLTVT.

This clone was detected only once. The CDR3 DNA sequence: TGTGCCAGCAGCCGACCCGGTAATCCCACCTACGAGCAGTACTTC. Translated, it gives CASSRPGNPTYEQYF. The chain is built from TRBV11-2 and TRBJ2-7; D is ambiguous. The CDR3 covers 15 residues. V was cut by 5 bases and J by 2 bases, with 16 bases left in between. Germline values: CDR1 SGHAT, CDR2 FQNNGV. Based on the CDR3 plus reference TRBV11-2 and TRBJ2-7, the full variable domain is EAGVAQSPRYKIIEKRQSVAFWCNPISGHATLYWYQQILGQGPKLLIQFQNNGVVDDSQLPKDRFSAERLKGVDSTLKIQPAKLEDSAVYLCASSRPGNPTYEQYFGPGTRLTVT.

Here the CDR3 reads CASSLGPLYYEQYF. As DNA, the CDR3 is TGTGCCAGCAGCTTAGGCCCGCTCTACTACGAGCAGTACTTC. The V gene is TRBV11-2, the J gene TRBJ2-7; D uncertain. The CDR3 totals 14 residues. Trimming cost V 1 base and J 3 bases, with 10 bases left between them. From germline, CDR1 is SGHAT and CDR2 FQNNGV.

In DNA, the CDR3 is TGCGCCAGCAGCACCCATTTCGAGACCCAGTACTTC. This sequence encodes CASSTHFETQYF. The chain couples TRBV5-1 to TRBJ2-5; D call uncertain. Between the trimmed V and J ends, which lost 4 bases and 5 bases, there was a span of 9 bases. Per the germline V gene, CDR1 is SGHRS and CDR2 is YFSETQ. The CDR3 is made up of 12 amino acids.

The V and J genes are TRBV4-1 and TRBJ1-6; 8 nucleotides align to TRBD1. From germline, CDR1 is MGHRA and CDR2 YSYEKL. This CDR3 spans 16 amino acids. V lost 0 bases, J lost 9 bases, and 7 bases stayed unmatched. CDR3 sequence (DNA): TGCGCCAGCAGCCAAGACCCATCCAGGGGGCGTTCACCCCTCCACTTT. Residues: CASSQDPSRGRSPLHF.

The V call is TRBV5-5, the J call TRBJ1-5, with D hard to call. CDR1 is SGHKS and CDR2 is YYEKEE in the germline V gene (reference sequence). The CDR3 consists of 14 residues. Trimming shortened V by 3 bases and J by 5 bases, and 12 bases separated the two germline ends. The CDR3 reads CASSSGVLDQPQHF. The DNA for the CDR3 is TGTGCCAGCAGCTCCGGGGTTTTGGATCAGCCCCAGCATTTT.

The V and J genes are TRBV2 and TRBJ1-2; weak D call: TRBD1 (6 bases). CDR1 and CDR2 (germline): SNHLY, FYNNEI. V dropped 8 bases and J dropped 1 base, with 11 bases sitting between them. This CDR3 region has 13 residues. DNA of the CDR3: TGTGCCAGCGACAGGAACTTTAACTATGGCTACACCTTC. As protein: CASDRNFNYGYTF.

The CDR3 DNA reads TGTGCTAGTGGTCCTGAAAATGAGCAGTTCTTC. Translated: CASGPENEQFF. This sequence joins TRBV12-5 and TRBJ2-1; D is uncertain. This CDR3 contains 11 residues. The V gene's germline CDR1 is LGHNT and CDR2 FRNRAP. V was clipped by 5 bases and J by 7 bases, with 6 bases between them.

Of note for this clone: A read error may account for a junction end that differs from germline. V and J are TRBV7-9 and TRBJ1-5; 7 bases align to TRBD1. This CDR3 spans 17 amino acids. Germline CDR1 SEHNR, CDR2 FQNEAQ (reference sequence). The CDR3 nucleotides read TGTGCCAGTAGCTCGGGGACAGTCTCCTATAGCAATCAGCCCCAGCATTTT. It encodes CASSSGTVSYSNQPQHF.

The gene calls are TRBV6-2 or TRBV6-3 and TRBJ2-7, with D possibly being TRBD1 (5 bases). The CDR3 loop spans 15 amino acids. Germline assignment: CDR1 MNHEY and CDR2 SVGEGT. V was trimmed by 0 bases and J by 2 bases, leaving 11 bases between them. The CDR3 coding sequence is TGTGCCAGCAGTTACTCGGCGGCAGGGACCTACGAGCAGTACTTC. This translates into CASSYSAAGTYEQYF.

The V and J genes are TRBV18 and TRBJ1-2, with TRBD1 identical over 7 bases. J gave up 4 bases and V 2 bases, and 4 bases lay outside the gene matches. The CDR3 has 14 residues. CDR1 and CDR2 (germline): KGHSH, LQKENI. As DNA, the CDR3 is TGTGCCAGCTCACCAGCGGACAGGAGCTATGGCTACACCTTC. Its translation: CASSPADRSYGYTF.

CDR3 nucleotide sequence: TGTGCCAGCACCCCAGGGACGCTCGGTGGGGAGCTGTTTTTT. Its protein product is CASTPGTLGGELFF. The rearrangement uses TRBV28 and TRBJ2-2; D is perhaps TRBD1 or TRBD2 (5 bases each). The germline gives CDR1 MDHEN, CDR2 SYDVKM. This CDR3 has 14 amino acids. Between the trimmed V and J ends, which lost 7 bases and 8 bases, there was a span of 17 bases.

This rearrangement joins TRBV15 to TRBJ2-7; D is unclear. Trimming stripped 0 bases from V and 4 bases from J, with 7 bases between. Germline values: CDR1 LNHNV, CDR2 YYDKDF (reference sequence). The CDR3 is 13 residues long. The CDR3 region has the DNA TGTGCCACCAGCAGAGATTTGGCTTACGAGCAGTACTTC. It specifies CATSRDLAYEQYF.

The chain uses TRBV10-3 and TRBJ2-3, with D possibly TRBD1 on 5 matching bases. V was pared by 6 bases and J by 3 bases, with 16 bases between. This CDR3 contains 15 residues. Germline lookup yields CDR1 ENHRY and CDR2 SYGVKD. The CDR3 DNA is TGTGCCATCAGCTTAGGACATAAAGGGACAGATACGCAGTATTTT. Residues: CAISLGHKGTDTQYF.

The sample holds a few counts of this clone. The chain has TRBV19 and TRBJ1-5, with D possibly matching TRBD1 (6 bases). Germline V CDR1 and CDR2: LNHDA, SQIVND (reference sequence). The V and J ends lost 1 base and 4 bases respectively, with 11 bases between them. The CDR3 covers 15 residues. The CDR3 sequence: CASSIGKGVNQPQHF. CDR3 DNA sequence: TGTGCCAGTAGTATAGGGAAGGGGGTGAATCAGCCCCAGCATTTT.

This chain links TRBV28 with TRBJ2-7; TRBD2 aligns across 7 bases. The CDR3 sequence is 15 residues long. Germline V gene data show CDR1 as MDHEN and CDR2 as SYDVKM. V was clipped by 5 bases and J by 1 base; unmatched bases: 8. Written as DNA, the CDR3 is TGTGCCAGCAGTCGCAGACTAGCTGCATCCTACGAGCAGTACTTC. Protein product: CASSRRLAASYEQYF. Variable domain in full (rest from reference TRBV28 and TRBJ2-7): DVKVTQSSRYLVKRTGEKVFLECVQDMDHENMFWYRQDPGLGLRLIYFSYDVKMKEKGDIPEGYSVSREKKERFSLILESASTNQTSMYLCASSRRLAASYEQYFGPGTRLTVT.

The chain is built from TRBV18 and TRBJ2-2, with 10 bases aligning to TRBD2. Trimming took 6 bases from V and 0 from J; bases not matched to a gene: 4. CDR3 length: 16 residues. CDR1 and CDR2 (germline): KGHSH, LQKENI. CDR3 protein: CASSHGLAANTGELFF. The DNA of the CDR3 is TGTGCCAGCTCGCACGGACTAGCGGCGAACACCGGGGAGCTGTTTTTT.